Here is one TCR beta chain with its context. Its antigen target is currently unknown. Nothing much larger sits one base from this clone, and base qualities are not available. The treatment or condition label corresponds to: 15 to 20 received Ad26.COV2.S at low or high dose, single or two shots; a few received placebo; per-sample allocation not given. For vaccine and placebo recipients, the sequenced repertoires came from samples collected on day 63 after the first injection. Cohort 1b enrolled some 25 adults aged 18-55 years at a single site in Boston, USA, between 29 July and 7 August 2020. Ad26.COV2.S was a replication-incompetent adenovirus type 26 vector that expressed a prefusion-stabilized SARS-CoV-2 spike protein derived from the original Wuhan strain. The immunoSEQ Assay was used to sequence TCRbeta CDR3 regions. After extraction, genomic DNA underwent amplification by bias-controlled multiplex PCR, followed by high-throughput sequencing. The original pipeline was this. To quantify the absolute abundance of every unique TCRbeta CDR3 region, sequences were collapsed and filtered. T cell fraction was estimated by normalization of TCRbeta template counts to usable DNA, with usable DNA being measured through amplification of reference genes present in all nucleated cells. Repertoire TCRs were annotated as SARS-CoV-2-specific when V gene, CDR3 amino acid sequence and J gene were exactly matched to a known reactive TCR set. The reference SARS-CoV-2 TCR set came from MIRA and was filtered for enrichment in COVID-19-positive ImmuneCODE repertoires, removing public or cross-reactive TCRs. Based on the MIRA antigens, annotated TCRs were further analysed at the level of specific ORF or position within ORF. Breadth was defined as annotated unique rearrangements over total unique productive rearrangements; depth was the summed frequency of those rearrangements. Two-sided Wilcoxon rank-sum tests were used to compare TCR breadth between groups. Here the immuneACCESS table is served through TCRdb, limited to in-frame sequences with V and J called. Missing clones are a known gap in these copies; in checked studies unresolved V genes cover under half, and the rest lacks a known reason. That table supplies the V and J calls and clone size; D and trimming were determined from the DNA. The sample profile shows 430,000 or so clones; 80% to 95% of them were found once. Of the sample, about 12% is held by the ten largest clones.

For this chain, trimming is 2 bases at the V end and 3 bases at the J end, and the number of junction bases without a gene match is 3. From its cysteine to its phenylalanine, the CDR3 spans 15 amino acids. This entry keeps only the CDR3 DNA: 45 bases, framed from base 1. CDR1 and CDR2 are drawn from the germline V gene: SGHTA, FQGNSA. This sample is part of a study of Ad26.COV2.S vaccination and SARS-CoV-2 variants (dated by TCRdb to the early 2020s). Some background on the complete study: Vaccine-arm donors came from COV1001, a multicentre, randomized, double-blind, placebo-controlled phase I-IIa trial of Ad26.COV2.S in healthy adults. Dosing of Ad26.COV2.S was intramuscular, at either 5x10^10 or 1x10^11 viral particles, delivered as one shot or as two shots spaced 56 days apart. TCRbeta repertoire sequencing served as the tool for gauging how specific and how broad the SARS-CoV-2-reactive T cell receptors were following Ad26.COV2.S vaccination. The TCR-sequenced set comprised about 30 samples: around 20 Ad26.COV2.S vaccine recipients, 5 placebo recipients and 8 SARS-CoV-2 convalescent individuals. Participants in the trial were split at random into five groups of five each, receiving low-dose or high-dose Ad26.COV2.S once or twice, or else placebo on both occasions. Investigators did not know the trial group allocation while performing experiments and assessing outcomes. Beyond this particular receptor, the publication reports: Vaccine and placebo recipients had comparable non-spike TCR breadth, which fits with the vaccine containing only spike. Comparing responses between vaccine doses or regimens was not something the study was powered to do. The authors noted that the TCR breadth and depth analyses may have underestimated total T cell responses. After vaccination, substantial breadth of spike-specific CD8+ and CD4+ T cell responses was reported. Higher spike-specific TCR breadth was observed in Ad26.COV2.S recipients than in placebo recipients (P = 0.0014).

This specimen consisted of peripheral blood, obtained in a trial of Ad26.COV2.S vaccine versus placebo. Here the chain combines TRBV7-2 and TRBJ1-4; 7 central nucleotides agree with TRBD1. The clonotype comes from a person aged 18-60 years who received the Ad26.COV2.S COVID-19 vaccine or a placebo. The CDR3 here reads CASSLRQGSNEKLFF. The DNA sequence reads TGTGCCAGCAGCTTAAGACAGGGATCTAATGAAAAACTGTTTTTT.